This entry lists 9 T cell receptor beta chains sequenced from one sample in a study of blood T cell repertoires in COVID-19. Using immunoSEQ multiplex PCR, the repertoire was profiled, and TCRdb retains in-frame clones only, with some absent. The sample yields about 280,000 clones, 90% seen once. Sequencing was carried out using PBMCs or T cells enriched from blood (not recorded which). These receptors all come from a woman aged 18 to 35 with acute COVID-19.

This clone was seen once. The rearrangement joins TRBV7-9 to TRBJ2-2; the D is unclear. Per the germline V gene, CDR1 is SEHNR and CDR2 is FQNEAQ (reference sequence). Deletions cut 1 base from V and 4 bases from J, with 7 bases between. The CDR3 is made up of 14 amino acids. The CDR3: CASSLDSSTGELFF. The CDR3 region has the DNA TGTGCCAGCAGCTTAGACAGCTCCACCGGGGAGCTGTTTTTT.

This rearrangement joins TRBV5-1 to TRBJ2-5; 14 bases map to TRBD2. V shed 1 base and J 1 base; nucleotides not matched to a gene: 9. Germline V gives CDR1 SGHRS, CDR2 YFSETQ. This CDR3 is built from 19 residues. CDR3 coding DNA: TGCGCCAGCAGCTTGTACAGGGGACTAGCGGGAGTTCTCCAAGAGACCCAGTACTTC. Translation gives CASSLYRGLAGVLQETQYF.

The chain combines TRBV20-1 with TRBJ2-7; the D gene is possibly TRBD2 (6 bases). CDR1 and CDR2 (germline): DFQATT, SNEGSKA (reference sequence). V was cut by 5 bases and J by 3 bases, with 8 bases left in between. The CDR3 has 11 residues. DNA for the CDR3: TGCAGTGCTGGGACTGGCTACGAGCAGTACTTC. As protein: CSAGTGYEQYF.

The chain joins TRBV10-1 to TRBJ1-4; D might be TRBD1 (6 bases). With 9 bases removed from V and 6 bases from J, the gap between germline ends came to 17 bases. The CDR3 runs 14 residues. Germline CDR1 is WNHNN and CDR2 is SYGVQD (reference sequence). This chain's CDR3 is CASGTGTPDEKLFF. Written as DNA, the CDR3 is TGCGCCAGTGGAACAGGGACCCCGGATGAAAAACTGTTTTTT.

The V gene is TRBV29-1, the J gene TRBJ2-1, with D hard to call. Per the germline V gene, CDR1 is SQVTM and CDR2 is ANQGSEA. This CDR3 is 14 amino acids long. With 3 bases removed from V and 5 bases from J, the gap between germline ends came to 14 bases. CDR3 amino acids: CSVETENTNNEQFF. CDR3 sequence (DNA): TGCAGCGTTGAGACTGAAAACACCAACAATGAGCAGTTCTTC.

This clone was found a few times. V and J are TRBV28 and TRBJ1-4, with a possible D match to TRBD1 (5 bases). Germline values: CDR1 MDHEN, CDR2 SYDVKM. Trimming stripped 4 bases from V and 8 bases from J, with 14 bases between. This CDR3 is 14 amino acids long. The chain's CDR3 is CASSWGRASEKLFF. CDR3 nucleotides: TGTGCCAGCAGTTGGGGGAGGGCCTCCGAAAAACTGTTTTTT. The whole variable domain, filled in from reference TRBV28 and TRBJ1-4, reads DVKVTQSSRYLVKRTGEKVFLECVQDMDHENMFWYRQDPGLGLRLIYFSYDVKMKEKGDIPEGYSVSREKKERFSLILESASTNQTSMYLCASSWGRASEKLFFGSGTQLSVL.

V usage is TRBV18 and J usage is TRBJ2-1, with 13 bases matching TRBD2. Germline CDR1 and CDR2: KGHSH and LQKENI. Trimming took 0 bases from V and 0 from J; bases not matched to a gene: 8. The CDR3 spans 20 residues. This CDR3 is CASSPPILGTSGNSYNEQFF. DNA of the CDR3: TGTGCCAGCTCACCACCGATACTTGGGACTAGCGGGAACTCCTACAATGAGCAGTTCTTC.

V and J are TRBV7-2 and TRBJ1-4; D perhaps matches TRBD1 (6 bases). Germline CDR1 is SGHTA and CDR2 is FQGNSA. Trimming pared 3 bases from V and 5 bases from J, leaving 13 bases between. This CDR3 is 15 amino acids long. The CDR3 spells CASSFHREGNEKLFF. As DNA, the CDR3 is TGTGCCAGCAGCTTTCACAGGGAGGGGAATGAAAAACTGTTTTTT. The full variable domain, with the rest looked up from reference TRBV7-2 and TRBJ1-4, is GAGVSQSPSNKVTEKGKDVELRCDPISGHTALYWYRQSLGQGLEFLIYFQGNSAPDKSGLPSDRFSAERTGGSVSTLTIQRTQQEDSAVYLCASSFHREGNEKLFFGSGTQLSVL.

This CDR3 reads CASSEYLAGDGTGELFF. The CDR3 DNA reads TGTGCCAGCAGTGAATACCTAGCGGGAGATGGCACCGGGGAGCTGTTTTTT. V and J are TRBV25-1 and TRBJ2-2; TRBD2 matches at 10 bases. Looked up from germline, CDR1 is MGHDK and CDR2 is SYGVNS. CDR3 length equals 17 residues. The V and J ends lost 0 bases and 4 bases, in that order; junction bases with no gene match: 5. Complete variable domain (other parts from reference TRBV25-1 and TRBJ2-2): EADIYQTPRYLVIGTGKKITLECSQTMGHDKMYWYQQDPGMELHLIHYSYGVNSTEKGDLSSESTVSRIRTEHFPLTLESARPSHTSQYLCASSEYLAGDGTGELFFGEGSRLTVL.